The TCR beta chain described here comes from a study of T cells and Merkel cell carcinoma outcomes. CDR3 length equals 13 residues. Germline V gene sequence: CDR1 SGDLS, CDR2 YYNGEE. Trimming removed 0 bases from V and 0 bases from J, with 1 base in between. This table comes from immunoSEQ multiplex PCR, and its TCRdb copy is limited to in-frame clones, with some not included. Seen here are some 19,000 clones, approximately 80% observed once, and the top ten hold 3% to 3.5%. Sample: tumor tissue from Merkel cell carcinoma. This clonotype was sampled from a human donor with Merkel cell carcinoma. The gene calls are TRBV9 and TRBJ1-5, with D unresolved. The CDR3 nucleotides read TGTGCCAGCAGCGTAGGTAGCAATCAGCCCCAGCATTTT. Protein sequence: CASSVGSNQPQHF.